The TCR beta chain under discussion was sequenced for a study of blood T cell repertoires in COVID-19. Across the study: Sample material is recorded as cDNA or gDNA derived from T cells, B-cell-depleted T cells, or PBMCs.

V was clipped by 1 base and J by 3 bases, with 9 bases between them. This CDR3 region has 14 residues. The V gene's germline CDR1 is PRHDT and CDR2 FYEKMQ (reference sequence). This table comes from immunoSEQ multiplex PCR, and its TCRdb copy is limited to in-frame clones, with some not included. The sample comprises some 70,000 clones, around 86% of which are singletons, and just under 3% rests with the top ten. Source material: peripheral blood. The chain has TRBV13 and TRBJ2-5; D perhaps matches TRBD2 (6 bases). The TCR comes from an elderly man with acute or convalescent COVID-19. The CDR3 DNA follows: TGTGCCAGCAGCTTAGTTGGAGGGGAAGAGACCCAGTACTTC. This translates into CASSLVGGEETQYF. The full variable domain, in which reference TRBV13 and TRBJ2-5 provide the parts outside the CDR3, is AAGVIQSPRHLIKEKRETATLKCYPIPRHDTVYWYQQGPGQDPQFLISFYEKMQSDKGSIPDRFSAQQFSDYHSELNMSSLELGDSALYFCASSLVGGEETQYFGPGTRLLVL.